Given below is one TCR beta chain in context. Its antigen is not known. The data derive from a study of early stage breast cancer tumors. Study context: Of some 16 invasive breast tumors, about a dozen were hormone receptor-positive, HER2-negative. Average read coverage per sample was 7.5 to 10-fold. The study's findings and limits: Functional markers like CD4, CD8 and FOXP3 were missed in bulk sequencing. Most shared enriched TCRB sequences were commonly generated ones.

The method was immunoSEQ multiplex PCR; TCRdb's version includes in-frame clones alone and lacks a portion of them. The sample includes under 30,000 clones, about 70% of them seen just once. This CDR3 is 15 amino acids long. Trimming at V came to 6 bases and at J to 4 bases, leaving 12 bases not matched to a gene. Germline V gene lookup returns CDR1 MNHEY and CDR2 SMNVEV (reference sequence). The source material was blood. The receptor comes from a person aged 45 to 60 with breast cancer. The J gene is TRBJ2-7, the V gene TRBV27; TRBD2 matches at 7 bases. The CDR3 sequence is CASSSWGGKIYEQYF. For the CDR3, the DNA is TGTGCCAGCAGCTCTTGGGGAGGGAAGATATACGAGCAGTACTTC.